Sequencing of this T cell receptor (beta chain) was carried out in a study of beta chain features in type 1 diabetes. Turning to the study itself: The number of sorted cells examined across all samples was under 140,000,000.

Every isolated RNA sample was fully reverse transcribed, so sequencing captured expressed TCRB transcripts. Naive, central memory and regulatory T cell samples came to a mean of approximately 3.6 million reads. Repertoires were generated with immunoSEQ multiplex PCR, while TCRdb's copy carries only in-frame clones and drops some. Among nearly 700,000 clones, about an eighth were seen once, and the ten largest hold less than 0.025%. This CDR3 is 13 amino acids long. The germline CDR1 and CDR2 sequences are SNHLY and FYNNEI. J gave up 5 bases and V 6 bases, and 6 bases lay outside the gene matches. Whole-study findings and limits: Shortening that was moderate but significant affected the TCRB CDR3s of Type 1 diabetes patients in all four CD4+ subsets.

This clone was counted only a few times. Antigen specificity is unknown. This sample also contains other DNA sequences that code for the same CDR3. What was sequenced was naive CD4+ T cells from blood. The chain is built from TRBV2 and TRBJ1-1; 7 bases line up with TRBD1. The clonotype was recovered from a man between 18 and 29 years old with type 1 diabetes. Here the CDR3 reads CASSVQGTTEAFF. DNA of the CDR3: TGTGCCAGCAGCGTACAGGGGACTACTGAAGCTTTCTTT.